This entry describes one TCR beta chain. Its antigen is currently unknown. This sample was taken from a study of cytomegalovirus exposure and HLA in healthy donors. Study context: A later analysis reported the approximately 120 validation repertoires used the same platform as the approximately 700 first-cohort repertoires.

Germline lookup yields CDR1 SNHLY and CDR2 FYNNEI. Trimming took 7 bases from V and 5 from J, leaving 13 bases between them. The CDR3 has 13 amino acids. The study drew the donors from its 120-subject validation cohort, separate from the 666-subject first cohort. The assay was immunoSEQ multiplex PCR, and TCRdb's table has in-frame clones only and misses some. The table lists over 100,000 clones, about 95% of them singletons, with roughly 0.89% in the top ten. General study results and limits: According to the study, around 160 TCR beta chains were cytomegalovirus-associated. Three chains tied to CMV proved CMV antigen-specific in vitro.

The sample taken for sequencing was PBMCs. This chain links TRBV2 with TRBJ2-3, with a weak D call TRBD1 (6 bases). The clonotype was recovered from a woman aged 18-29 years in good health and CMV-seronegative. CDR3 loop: CASKTGLVDTQYF. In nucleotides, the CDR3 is TGTGCCAGCAAGACAGGATTGGTAGATACGCAGTATTTT.